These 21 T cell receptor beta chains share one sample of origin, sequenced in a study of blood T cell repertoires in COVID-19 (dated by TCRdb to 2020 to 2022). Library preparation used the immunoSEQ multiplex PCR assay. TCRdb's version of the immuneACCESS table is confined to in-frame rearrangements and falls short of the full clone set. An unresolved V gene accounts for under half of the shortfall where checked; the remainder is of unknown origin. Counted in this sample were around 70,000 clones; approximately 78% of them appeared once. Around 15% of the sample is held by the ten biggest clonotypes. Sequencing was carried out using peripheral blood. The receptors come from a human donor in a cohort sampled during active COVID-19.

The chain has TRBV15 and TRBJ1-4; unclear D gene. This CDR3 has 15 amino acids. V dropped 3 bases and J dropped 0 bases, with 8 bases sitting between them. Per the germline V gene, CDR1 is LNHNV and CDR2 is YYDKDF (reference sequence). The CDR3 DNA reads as TGTGCCACCAGCAGGAGCCCTGCAACTAATGAAAAACTGTTTTTT. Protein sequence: CATSRSPATNEKLFF. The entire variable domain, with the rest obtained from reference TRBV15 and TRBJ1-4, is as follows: DAMVIQNPRYQVTQFGKPVTLSCSQTLNHNVMYWYQQKSSQAPKLLFHYYDKDFNNEADTPDNFQSRRPNTSFCFLDIRSPGLGDTAMYLCATSRSPATNEKLFFGSGTQLSVL.

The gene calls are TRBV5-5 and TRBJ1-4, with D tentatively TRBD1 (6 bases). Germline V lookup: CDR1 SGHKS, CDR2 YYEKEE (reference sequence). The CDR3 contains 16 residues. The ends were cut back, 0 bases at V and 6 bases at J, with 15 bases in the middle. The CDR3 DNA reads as TGTGCCAGCAGCTTGGGGGCACCCGGGACATATGAAAAACTGTTTTTT. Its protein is CASSLGAPGTYEKLFF.

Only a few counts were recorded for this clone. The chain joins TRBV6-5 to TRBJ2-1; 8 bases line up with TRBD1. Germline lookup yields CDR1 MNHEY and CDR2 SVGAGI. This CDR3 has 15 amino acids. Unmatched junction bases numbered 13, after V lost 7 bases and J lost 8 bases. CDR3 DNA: TGTGCCAGCATCAAGGGACAGGTACTGGGGGATGAGCAGTTCTTC. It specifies CASIKGQVLGDEQFF.

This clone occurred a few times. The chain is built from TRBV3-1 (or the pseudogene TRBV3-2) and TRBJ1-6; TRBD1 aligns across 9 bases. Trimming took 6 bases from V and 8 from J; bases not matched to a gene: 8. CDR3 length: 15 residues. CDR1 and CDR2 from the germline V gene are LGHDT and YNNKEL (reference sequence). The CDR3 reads CASRLRDRVDSPLHF. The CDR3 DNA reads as TGTGCCAGCAGACTCCGGGACAGGGTTGATTCACCCCTCCACTTT.

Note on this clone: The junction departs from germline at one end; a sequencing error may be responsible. CDR3 coding DNA: TGTGCCAGCAGGGAAGTGAGCTCCTACAATGAGCAGTTCTTC. Its translation is CASREVSSYNEQFF. The chain carries TRBV2 and TRBJ2-1; D gene ambiguous. CDR3 length: 14 amino acids. Germline V gene data show CDR1 as SNHLY and CDR2 as FYNNEI.

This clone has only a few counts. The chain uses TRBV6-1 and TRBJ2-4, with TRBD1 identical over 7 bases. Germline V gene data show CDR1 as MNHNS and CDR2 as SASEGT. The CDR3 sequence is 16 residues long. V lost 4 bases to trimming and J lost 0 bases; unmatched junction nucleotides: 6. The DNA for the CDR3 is TGTGCCAGCAGTGCCACGGGACAGAGAGCCAAAAACATTCAGTACTTC. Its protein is CASSATGQRAKNIQYF.

The CDR3 loop is CASSERGINIQYF. The CDR3 bases are TGTGCCAGCAGTGAAAGGGGGATAAACATTCAGTACTTC. V and J are TRBV6-1 and TRBJ2-4, with D perhaps matching TRBD1 (6 bases). Trimming pared 2 bases from V and 6 bases from J, leaving 8 bases between. Per germline, CDR1 MNHNS and CDR2 SASEGT. The CDR3 totals 13 residues.

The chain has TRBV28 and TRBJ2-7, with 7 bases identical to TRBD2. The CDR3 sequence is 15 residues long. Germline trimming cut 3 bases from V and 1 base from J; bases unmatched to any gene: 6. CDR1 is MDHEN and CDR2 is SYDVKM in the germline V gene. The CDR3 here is CASSFLTSESYEQYF. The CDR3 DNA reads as TGTGCCAGCAGTTTCCTAACTAGCGAGTCCTACGAGCAGTACTTC.

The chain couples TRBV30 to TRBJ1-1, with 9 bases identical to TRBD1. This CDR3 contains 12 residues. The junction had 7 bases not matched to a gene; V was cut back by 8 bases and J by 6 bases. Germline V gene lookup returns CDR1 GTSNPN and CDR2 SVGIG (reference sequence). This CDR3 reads CASPGQGAEAFF. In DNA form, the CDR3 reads TGTGCCAGTCCGGGACAGGGCGCTGAAGCTTTCTTT.

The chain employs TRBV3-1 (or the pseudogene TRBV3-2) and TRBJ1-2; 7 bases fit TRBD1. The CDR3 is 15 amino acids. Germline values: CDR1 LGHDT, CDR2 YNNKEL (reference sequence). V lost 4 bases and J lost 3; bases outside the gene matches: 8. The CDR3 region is CASSPGLDRDYGYTF. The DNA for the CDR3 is TGTGCCAGCAGCCCGGGCCTCGACAGGGACTATGGCTACACCTTC.

The CDR3 coding sequence is TGTGCCAGCAGTTCCTCCGGGACAGGGGGTTCACCCCTCCACTTT. Protein: CASSSSGTGGSPLHF. The chain is built from TRBV28 and TRBJ1-6; 11 nucleotides align to TRBD1. This CDR3 is built from 15 residues. J lost 9 bases, V lost 4 bases, and 5 bases had no gene match. The germline gives CDR1 MDHEN, CDR2 SYDVKM.

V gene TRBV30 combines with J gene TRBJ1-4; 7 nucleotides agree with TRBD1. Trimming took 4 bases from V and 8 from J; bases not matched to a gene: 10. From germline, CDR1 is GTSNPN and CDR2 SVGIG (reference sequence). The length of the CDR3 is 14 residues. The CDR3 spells CAWNTRQGGEKLFF. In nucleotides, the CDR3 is TGTGCCTGGAATACTCGCCAGGGGGGCGAAAAACTGTTTTTT.

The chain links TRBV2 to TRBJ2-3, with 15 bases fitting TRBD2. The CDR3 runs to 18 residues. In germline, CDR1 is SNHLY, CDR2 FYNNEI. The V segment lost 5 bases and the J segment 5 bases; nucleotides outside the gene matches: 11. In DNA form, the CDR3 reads TGTGCCAGCAGTCGAAGAGGACTAGCGGGAGGGCCAGGAGATACGCAGTATTTT. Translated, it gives CASSRRGLAGGPGDTQYF.

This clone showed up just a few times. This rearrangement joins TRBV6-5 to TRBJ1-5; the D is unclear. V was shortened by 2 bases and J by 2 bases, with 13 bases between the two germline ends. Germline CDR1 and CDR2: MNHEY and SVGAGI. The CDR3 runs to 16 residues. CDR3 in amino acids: CASSYRIRRGNQPQHF. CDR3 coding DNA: TGTGCCAGCAGTTACCGCATTAGGAGGGGCAATCAGCCCCAGCATTTT.

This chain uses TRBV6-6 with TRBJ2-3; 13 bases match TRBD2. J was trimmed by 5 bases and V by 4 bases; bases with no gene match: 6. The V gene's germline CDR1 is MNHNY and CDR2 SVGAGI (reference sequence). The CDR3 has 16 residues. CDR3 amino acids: CASSSRLAGGQDTQYF. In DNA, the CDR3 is TGTGCCAGCAGTTCCCGACTAGCGGGAGGACAAGATACGCAGTATTTT.

The chain's CDR3 is CASSASYGGPGGPREQYF. The DNA for the CDR3 is TGTGCCAGCAGCGCCAGCTATGGGGGTCCGGGAGGGCCCCGGGAGCAGTACTTC. The chain uses TRBV2 and TRBJ2-7, with TRBD2 matching over 8 bases. The CDR3 is made up of 18 amino acids. Germline loops: CDR1 SNHLY, CDR2 FYNNEI. The J segment lost 7 bases and the V segment lost 6 bases, leaving 23 bases of the junction unmatched.

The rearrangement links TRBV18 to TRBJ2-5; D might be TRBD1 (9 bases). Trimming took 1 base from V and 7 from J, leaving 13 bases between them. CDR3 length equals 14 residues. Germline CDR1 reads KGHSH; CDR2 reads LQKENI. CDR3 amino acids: CASSPLAGQGTQYF. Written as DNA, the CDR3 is TGTGCCAGCTCACCACTAGCGGGACAGGGGACCCAGTACTTC.

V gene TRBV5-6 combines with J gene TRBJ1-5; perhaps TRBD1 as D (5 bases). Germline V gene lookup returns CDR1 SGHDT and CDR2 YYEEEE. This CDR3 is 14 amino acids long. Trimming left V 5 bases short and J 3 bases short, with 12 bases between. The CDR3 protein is CASSSEGHNQPQHF. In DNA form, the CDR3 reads TGTGCCAGCAGTTCGGAGGGGCACAATCAGCCCCAGCATTTT.

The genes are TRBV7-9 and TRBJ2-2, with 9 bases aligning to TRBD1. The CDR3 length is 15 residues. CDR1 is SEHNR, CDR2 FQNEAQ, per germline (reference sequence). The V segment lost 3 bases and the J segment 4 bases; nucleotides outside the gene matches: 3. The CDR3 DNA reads TGTGCCAGCAGCTTGGGACAGGGTCTCACCGGGGAGCTGTTTTTT. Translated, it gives CASSLGQGLTGELFF.

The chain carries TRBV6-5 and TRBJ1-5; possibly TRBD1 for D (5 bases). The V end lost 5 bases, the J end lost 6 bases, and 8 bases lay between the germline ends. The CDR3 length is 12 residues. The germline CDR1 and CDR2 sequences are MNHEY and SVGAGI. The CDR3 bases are TGTGCCAGCAGTCAGGGTGGTCAGCCCCAGCATTTT. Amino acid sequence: CASSQGGQPQHF.

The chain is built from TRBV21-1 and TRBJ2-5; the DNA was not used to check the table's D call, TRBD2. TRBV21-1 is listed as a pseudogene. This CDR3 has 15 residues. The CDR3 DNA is TGTGCCAGCAACCCAGGAGGGGCCCCGGCGGAGACCCAGTACTTC. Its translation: CASNPGGAPAETQYF.